What follows describes a single T cell receptor beta chain. V lost 2 bases and J 7 bases, leaving 8 bases between the germline ends. There are 12 residues in the CDR3. From germline, CDR1 is MGHDK and CDR2 SYGVNS. This record comes from a study of blood T cell repertoires in COVID-19. The assay was immunoSEQ multiplex PCR, and TCRdb's table has in-frame clones only and misses some. This table holds over 100,000 clones, 86% found once. The chain uses TRBV25-1 and TRBJ1-2; the D is unclear. What was sequenced was peripheral blood. This clonotype was obtained from a man aged 35 to 55 with acute or convalescent COVID-19. In DNA, the CDR3 is TGTGCCAGCAGTGAAGGGCTGGGTGGCTACACCTTC. Protein: CASSEGLGGYTF.